A selection of T cell receptor beta chains follows, all from one sample in a study of CD8 T cells in Susac syndrome. MiXCR, run by TCRdb on the immunoSEQ multiplex PCR reads, gives a single entry per CDR3 protein. Of about 240,000 distinct CDR3 sequences listed, 95% to 97% are singletons. Sequenced: CD4+ T cells from PBMCs. Receptors were obtained from a human donor with Susac syndrome. Both conserved end residues are part of each CDR3. D genes are given only for firm matches. A row's size may be missing; if present it is once, few, many or a size class.

NA,NA,TRBJ1-1,TRBV9,TGTGCCAGCAGCGAGCAGCATGCTGAAGCTTTCTTT,CASSEQHAEAFF
once,NA,TRBJ1-5,TRBV29-1,TGCAGCGTGATCTTTGAGAGCAATCAGCCCCAGCATTTT,CSVIFESNQPQHF
NA,NA,TRBJ2-1,TRBV15,TGTGCCACCAGCAGATCCGGGTGGATCAGCAATGAGCAGTTCTTC,CATSRSGWISNEQFF
once,NA,TRBJ2-5,TRBV29-1,TGCAGCGTTGAAGGGGCGATCCAAGAGACCCAGTACTTC,CSVEGAIQETQYF
once,NA,TRBJ2-7,TRBV23-1,TGCGCCAGCAGTCAGGAGACGGGGCACGAGCAGTACTTC,CASSQETGHEQYF
NA,NA,TRBJ2-2,TRBV7-3,TGTGCCAGCAGCTTATTGTTGAACACCGGGGAGCTGTTTTTT,CASSLLLNTGELFF
NA,NA,TRBJ2-1,TRBV29-1,TGCAGCGTTGACTGGCAGGACGGGGTGAATGAGCAGTTCTTC,CSVDWQDGVNEQFF
NA,TRBD2,TRBJ2-1,TRBV7-3,TGTGCCAGCAGCCTTAGCGGGGTCGCGTTCTTC,CASSLSGVAFF
NA,NA,TRBJ1-5,TRBV28,TGTGCCAGCATAGGGAGACAAGCCCAGCATTTT,CASIGRQAQHF
NA,NA,TRBJ1-2,TRBV3-1,TGTGCCAGCAGCCAAGTCGACAGCTATGGCTACACCTTC,CASSQVDSYGYTF
NA,NA,TRBJ2-1,TRBV14,TGTGCCAGCAGCCAAGACCCGGGAAGCTCCTACAATGAGCAGTTCTTC,CASSQDPGSSYNEQFF
NA,NA,TRBJ2-5,TRBV3-1,TGTGCCAGCAGCCAAGAAGCCAGGGGGACCCAGTACTTC,CASSQEARGTQYF
NA,NA,TRBJ2-5,TRBV24-1,TGTGCCACCAGCAAGTCCGGGTACCAAGAGACCCAGTACTTC,CATSKSGYQETQYF
NA,TRBD2,TRBJ2-1,TRBV2,TGTGCCAGCAGGGTAGCGGGAGGGCTCATTGAGCAGTTCTTC,CASRVAGGLIEQFF
NA,NA,TRBJ1-2,TRBV6-5,TGTGCCAGTGGGGGGGGCGGAAGCTATGGCTACACCTTC,CASGGGGSYGYTF
NA,TRBD1,TRBJ2-3,TRBV7-7,TGTGCTAGCAGCCCAGGACAGGGAGGAGATACGCAGTATTTT,CASSPGQGGDTQYF
NA,TRBD2,TRBJ2-3,TRBV4-2,TGTGCCAGCAGCCAAGAACCCCCGACTAGCGGGAAAAGCACAGATACGCAGTATTTT,CASSQEPPTSGKSTDTQYF
NA,NA,TRBJ1-5,TRBV12-3/TRBV12-4,TGTGCCAGCAGGCCGTGGGAAGGAGGGAATCAGCCCCAGCATTTT,CASRPWEGGNQPQHF
NA,NA,TRBJ1-1,TRBV29-1,TGCAGCACTGTAGGGGGAAACACTGAAGCTTTCTTT,CSTVGGNTEAFF
once,NA,TRBJ1-1,TRBV20-1,TGCAGTGCTAGAGACAGGGCCGACACTGAAGCTTTCTTT,CSARDRADTEAFF
NA,NA,TRBJ1-5,TRBV5-1,TGCGCCAGCAGCCCCGAGGGTGGGCCCCAGCATTTT,CASSPEGGPQHF
NA,NA,TRBJ2-5,TRBV11-2,TGTGCCAGCAGCTTCCGGGACCCTCAAGAGACCCAGTACTTC,CASSFRDPQETQYF
NA,TRBD1,TRBJ1-2,TRBV5-4,TGTGCCAGCATTAGCGACAGGGCCTATGGCTACACCTTC,CASISDRAYGYTF
NA,TRBD1,TRBJ1-2,TRBV28,TGTGCCAGCAGTCCGACAGGGTTGGGCTACACCTTC,CASSPTGLGYTF
NA,NA,TRBJ1-1,TRBV24-1,TGTGCCACCAGTGCGGTTCGGGGAAACACTGAAGCTTTCTTT,CATSAVRGNTEAFF
NA,NA,TRBJ1-2,TRBV6-6,TGTGCCAGCACCCGCTCGGGCCTCAACTATGGCTACACCTTC,CASTRSGLNYGYTF
once,NA,TRBJ2-1,TRBV3-1,TGTGCCAGCAGCCAAGTCGGGTTCGAGCAGTTCTTC,CASSQVGFEQFF
NA,NA,TRBJ2-3,TRBV11-2,TGTGCCAGCAGCCCCAGCCCCCAAGGCCCAGATACGCAGTATTTT,CASSPSPQGPDTQYF
NA,NA,TRBJ1-2,TRBV28,TGTGCCAGCAGTTTTACAGACGCGAGTTCTAACTATGGCTACACCTTC,CASSFTDASSNYGYTF
NA,TRBD2,TRBJ2-7,TRBV28,TGTGCCAGCAGTTTATCAGGACTAGCGGGAGACGAGCAGTACTTC,CASSLSGLAGDEQYF
NA,NA,TRBJ1-5,TRBV19,TGTGCCAGTAGTTCCTCCAGGTACTCCAATCAGCCCCAGCATTTT,CASSSSRYSNQPQHF
NA,NA,TRBJ2-5,TRBV11-3,TGTGCCAGCATGGGGGTCCAAGAGACCCAGTACTTC,CASMGVQETQYF
NA,NA,TRBJ2-2,TRBV20-1,TGCAGTGCTAGTCTGTGGGAGACCGCGAACACCGGGGAGCTGTTTTTT,CSASLWETANTGELFF
NA,TRBD1,TRBJ2-6,TRBV24-1,TGTGCCACCCTGGGACAGGGGGCGTCTGGGGCCAACGTCCTGACTTTC,CATLGQGASGANVLTF
NA,NA,TRBJ2-7,TRBV11-2,TGTGCCAGCAGCTTAACCGGGCCCTACTCCTACGAGCAGTACTTC,CASSLTGPYSYEQYF
NA,TRBD2,TRBJ2-1,TRBV20-1,TGCAGTGCTAGAGCGTGGGCTAGCGGGTTGTACAATGAGCAGTTCTTC,CSARAWASGLYNEQFF
NA,TRBD2,TRBJ2-5,TRBV6-5,TGTGCCAGCAGTTATTCGGGGGGGAGAGAGACCCAGTACTTC,CASSYSGGRETQYF
NA,TRBD1,TRBJ1-5,TRBV28,TGTGCCAGCAGTCAGGGGGTTCAGCCCCAGCATTTT,CASSQGVQPQHF
NA,TRBD2,TRBJ2-3,TRBV20-1,TGCAGTGCTAGACTAGCGGGTCCCGATACGCAGTATTTT,CSARLAGPDTQYF
NA,TRBD1,TRBJ2-7,TRBV10-3,TGTGCCATCAGTGAGGGACAGGGGAACGAGCAGTACTTC,CAISEGQGNEQYF
NA,TRBD1,TRBJ1-3,TRBV9,TGTGCCAGCAGCGGGCTACGGGACAGGGCCTCTCCTGGAAACACCATATATTTT,CASSGLRDRASPGNTIYF
NA,NA,TRBJ1-5,TRBV28,TGTGCCAGCACTCGACTTAGGGGGGCCGGAGGAGTCCAGCCCCAGCATTTT,CASTRLRGAGGVQPQHF
NA,TRBD2,TRBJ2-3,TRBV11-2,TGTGCCAGCAGCTGGCTAGCGGTGACAGATACGCAGTATTTT,CASSWLAVTDTQYF
NA,TRBD2,TRBJ2-1,TRBV27,TGTGCCAGCAGGGAGGGACTACCCCTTAGTGATGAGCAGTTCTTC,CASREGLPLSDEQFF
NA,TRBD2,TRBJ2-7,TRBV7-3,TGTGCCAGCAGCCCCCGCGGCCAGCGGGGGGACTACGAGCAGTACTTC,CASSPRGQRGDYEQYF
once,TRBD1,TRBJ2-7,TRBV3-1,TGTGCCAGCAGCCCTCAGGCGTGGACAGGGGAGCGCGAGCAGTACTTC,CASSPQAWTGEREQYF
NA,NA,TRBJ2-3,TRBV6-1,TGTGCCAGCAGTCGGGTAGGAGGGAGTAGCACAGATACGCAGTATTTT,CASSRVGGSSTDTQYF
NA,NA,TRBJ2-5,TRBV28,TGTGCCAGCAGTTTAGGCAGGGAAGAGACCCAGTACTTC,CASSLGREETQYF
once,TRBD2,TRBJ2-1,TRBV5-1,TGCGCCAGCAGCTTGCTCCGACTAGCGGGATTCAATGAGCAGTTCTTC,CASSLLRLAGFNEQFF